These T cell receptor beta chains were read from a single sample in a study of cytomegalovirus exposure and HLA in healthy donors. Using immunoSEQ multiplex PCR, the repertoire was profiled, and TCRdb retains in-frame clones only, with some absent. The sample includes roughly 98,000 clones, 65% to 75% of them seen just once. The source material was PBMCs. The receptors were gathered from a woman between 65 and 79 years old in good health and CMV-seropositive. CDR3s include the opening cysteine and the closing phenylalanine or tryptophan. D genes are given only for firm matches. Clone size is not always given. Where it is, it says once, few, many or a class for expanded clones.

CDR3aa: CASSSIRTGEETQYF
CDR3nt: TGTGCCAGCAGCTCTATTAGGACGGGGGAGGAGACCCAGTACTTC
d_gene: .
j_gene: TRBJ2-5
abundance: .
v_gene: TRBV7-2

CDR3aa: CASSSGTTETQYF
CDR3nt: TGCGCCAGCAGCTCCGGGACAACGGAGACCCAGTACTTC
d_gene: .
j_gene: TRBJ2-5
abundance: .
v_gene: TRBV5-1

CDR3aa: CASSQDVGRGSGNTIYF
CDR3nt: TGTGCCAGCAGCCAAGATGTCGGCAGGGGATCTGGAAACACCATATATTTT
d_gene: .
j_gene: TRBJ1-3
abundance: .
v_gene: TRBV4-2

CDR3aa: CASSDPDRDSYEQYF
CDR3nt: TGTGCCAGCAGTGACCCGGACAGAGACTCCTACGAGCAGTACTTC
d_gene: .
j_gene: TRBJ2-7
abundance: few
v_gene: TRBV2

CDR3aa: CASTTSGSPAGELFF
CDR3nt: TGTGCCAGCACTACTAGCGGGAGCCCGGCCGGGGAGCTGTTTTTT
d_gene: TRBD2
j_gene: TRBJ2-2
abundance: .
v_gene: TRBV2

CDR3aa: CASKTTGDTEAFF
CDR3nt: TGTGCCAGCAAAACTACAGGGGACACTGAAGCTTTCTTT
d_gene: TRBD1
j_gene: TRBJ1-1
abundance: once
v_gene: TRBV2

CDR3aa: CASSFARGLTGELFF
CDR3nt: TGTGCCAGCAGTTTTGCCAGGGGGCTCACCGGGGAGCTGTTTTTT
d_gene: TRBD1
j_gene: TRBJ2-2
abundance: .
v_gene: TRBV28

CDR3aa: CSAASPGQQYEQYF
CDR3nt: TGCAGCGCTGCTTCCCCGGGACAGCAGTACGAGCAGTACTTC
d_gene: TRBD1
j_gene: TRBJ2-7
abundance: few
v_gene: TRBV29-1

CDR3aa: CASSPSQGAQHF
CDR3nt: TGTGCCAGCAGCCCCTCGCAGGGGGCCCAGCATTTT
d_gene: TRBD1
j_gene: TRBJ1-5
abundance: .
v_gene: TRBV7-9

CDR3aa: CASSLSIGGTARYGYTF
CDR3nt: TGTGCCAGCAGTTTATCGATAGGCGGGACCGCCCGATATGGCTACACCTTC
d_gene: .
j_gene: TRBJ1-2
abundance: .
v_gene: TRBV27

CDR3aa: CTSRETGRGGELFF
CDR3nt: TGCACCAGCAGAGAGACAGGGCGAGGCGGGGAGCTGTTTTTT
d_gene: .
j_gene: TRBJ2-2
abundance: .
v_gene: TRBV1

CDR3aa: CASSLAPTGGTDTQYF
CDR3nt: TGCGCCAGCAGCTTGGCTCCGACAGGGGGAACAGATACGCAGTATTTT
d_gene: TRBD1
j_gene: TRBJ2-3
abundance: .
v_gene: TRBV5-1

CDR3aa: CATNGQTNTEAFF
CDR3nt: TGTGCCACAAACGGACAGACGAACACTGAAGCTTTCTTT
d_gene: .
j_gene: TRBJ1-1
abundance: .
v_gene: TRBV2

CDR3aa: CASSVVAGYTEAFF
CDR3nt: TGTGCCAGCAGCGTAGTGGCAGGTTACACTGAAGCTTTCTTT
d_gene: .
j_gene: TRBJ1-1
abundance: .
v_gene: TRBV9